Each of the 9 T cell receptor beta chains below was sequenced from the same sample in a study of cytomegalovirus exposure and HLA in healthy donors. This table comes from immunoSEQ multiplex PCR, and its TCRdb copy is limited to in-frame clones, with some not included. The sample holds under 200,000 clones; over 65% are singletons and the top ten take under 7.5%. Specimen: PBMCs. Receptor source: a man between 18 and 35 years old in good health and CMV-seropositive.

The chain links TRBV7-6 to TRBJ2-7; the match to TRBD1 covers 9 bases. Germline lookup yields CDR1 SGHVS and CDR2 FNYEAQ. Trimming cost V 5 bases and J 2 bases; bases outside gene matches: 4. The CDR3 has 14 residues. The chain's CDR3 is CASSPRQGAYEQYF. The CDR3 nucleotides read TGTGCCAGCAGCCCTCGACAGGGGGCCTACGAGCAGTACTTC.

On this clone: Other DNA sequences of this sample code for an identical CDR3. The chain is built from TRBV5-1 and TRBJ2-7; possible D gene TRBD1, 5 bases. CDR1 and CDR2 (germline): SGHRS, YFSETQ. V gave up 4 bases and J gave up 3 bases, with 8 bases separating them. This CDR3 is built from 12 residues. The chain's CDR3 is CASSQDSYEQYF. The CDR3 nucleotides read TGCGCCAGCAGCCAAGACAGCTACGAGCAGTACTTC.

The rearrangement joins TRBV6-5 to TRBJ1-2; 9 bases align to TRBD1. The CDR3 has 13 residues. Germline values: CDR1 MNHEY, CDR2 SVGAGI. Germline trimming cut 8 bases from V and 7 bases from J; bases unmatched to any gene: 8. The CDR3 is CASSRTGAGGYTF. In nucleotides, the CDR3 is TGTGCCAGCTCGCGGACAGGGGCTGGTGGCTACACCTTC.

CDR3 coding DNA: TGTGCCTGGAGGAGTTTGGACTTCTATGGCTACACCTTC. Protein: CAWRSLDFYGYTF. The chain recombines TRBV30 with TRBJ1-2, with no clear D. The CDR3 is 13 amino acids. V lost 3 bases and J lost 4, with 12 bases in between. The germline CDR1 and CDR2 sequences are GTSNPN and SVGIG (reference sequence).

The V gene is TRBV19, the J gene TRBJ2-1; no reliable D call. The V gene's germline CDR1 is LNHDA and CDR2 SQIVND (reference sequence). The CDR3 is 16 amino acids. Trimming left V 1 base short and J 2 bases short, with 12 bases between. The CDR3 here is CASSIVSPGTYNEQFF. The CDR3 DNA follows: TGTGCCAGTAGTATAGTCTCCCCTGGCACCTACAATGAGCAGTTCTTC. Using reference TRBV19 and TRBJ2-1 for the parts outside the CDR3, the full variable domain is DGGITQSPKYLFRKEGQNVTLSCEQNLNHDAMYWYRQDPGQGLRLIYYSQIVNDFQKGDIAEGYSVSREKKESFPLTVTSAQKNPTAFYLCASSIVSPGTYNEQFFGPGTRLTVL.

The chain is built from TRBV6-5 and TRBJ2-1; tentative D call: TRBD1 (5 bases). Germline CDR1 and CDR2: MNHEY and SVGAGI. The CDR3 runs 13 residues. Trimming removed 1 base from V and 5 bases from J, with 6 bases in between. In nucleotides, the CDR3 is TGTGCCAGCAGTTACTTGGGGCACAATGAGCAGTTCTTC. Its protein is CASSYLGHNEQFF.

The chain links TRBV5-6 to TRBJ2-7, with 11 bases that match TRBD2. Unmatched junction bases numbered 8, after V lost 1 base and J lost 2 bases. Germline V CDR1 and CDR2: SGHDT, YYEEEE. CDR3 length: 17 amino acids. The DNA of the CDR3 is TGTGCCAGCAGCTTGTTCTCCGGGACTAGCGGAACCTACGAGCAGTACTTC. It codes for CASSLFSGTSGTYEQYF.

This chain uses TRBV5-1 with TRBJ2-2, with 9 bases matching TRBD2. Germline CDR1 SGHRS, CDR2 YFSETQ. The V and J ends lost 0 bases and 6 bases, in that order; junction bases with no gene match: 6. There are 16 residues in the CDR3. CDR3 in amino acids: CASSLAGGRGAGELFF. The CDR3 nucleotides are TGCGCCAGCAGCTTGGCCGGCGGGAGGGGAGCCGGGGAGCTGTTTTTT. The full variable domain, its missing parts supplied by reference TRBV5-1 and TRBJ2-2, is KAGVTQTPRYLIKTRGQQVTLSCSPISGHRSVSWYQQTPGQGLQFLFEYFSETQRNKGNFPGRFSGRQFSNSRSEMNVSTLELGDSALYLCASSLAGGRGAGELFFGEGSRLTVL.

The chain has TRBV29-1 and TRBJ1-2, with 9 nucleotides matching TRBD1. The ends lost 4 bases at V and 3 bases at J; junction bases unmatched: 27. The germline CDR1 and CDR2 sequences are SQVTM and ANQGSEA. This CDR3 is 21 amino acids long. The CDR3 nucleotides are TGCAGCGTTGTCGGTTTAGTTGGCTCGGGGGACAGGGATTCTGTGGACTATGGCTACACCTTC. Protein product: CSVVGLVGSGDRDSVDYGYTF. The full variable domain, its missing parts supplied by reference TRBV29-1 and TRBJ1-2, is SAVISQKPSRDICQRGTSLTIQCQVDSQVTMMFWYRQQPGQSLTLIATANQGSEATYESGFVIDKFPISRPNLTFSTLTVSNMSPEDSSIYLCSVVGLVGSGDRDSVDYGYTFGSGTRLTVV.